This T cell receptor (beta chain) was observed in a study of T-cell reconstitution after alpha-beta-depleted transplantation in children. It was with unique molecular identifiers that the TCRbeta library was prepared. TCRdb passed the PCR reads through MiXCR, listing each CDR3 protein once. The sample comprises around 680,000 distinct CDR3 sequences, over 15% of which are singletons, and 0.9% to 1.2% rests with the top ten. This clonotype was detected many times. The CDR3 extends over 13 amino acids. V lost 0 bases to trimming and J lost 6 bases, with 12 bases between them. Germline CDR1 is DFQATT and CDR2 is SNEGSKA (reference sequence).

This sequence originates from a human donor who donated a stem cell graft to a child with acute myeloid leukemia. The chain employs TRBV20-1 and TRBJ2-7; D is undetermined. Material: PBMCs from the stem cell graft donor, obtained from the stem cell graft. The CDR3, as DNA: TGCAGTGCTAGAGAATCGGCCCTACTCGAGCAGTACTTC. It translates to CSARESALLEQYF.